The entry below gives a single T cell receptor beta chain sequence along with its context. What antigen it recognizes has not been identified. A read error may produce the germline difference seen at one junction end. The record originates from a study of cytomegalovirus exposure and HLA in healthy donors (dated by TCRdb to about 2017). In the study overall: In an earlier analysis of some 550 of the donors, 276 Gb of sequence data and 90 million to 130 million unique TCR beta sequences from 180 million or so T cells were reported. An early release that covered 500 to 800 HLA-typed donors contained around 300 gigabases of sequencing data and roughly 84 million unique TCR sequences. Among the roughly 400 genotyped donors, 75% to 90% belonged to the genetic ancestry cluster associated with self-reported Caucasian donors. The study aimed to test whether cataloging public T cell receptors could reveal signatures of past pathogen exposure. The study profiled the T cell repertoires of more than 500 subjects by immunosequencing and related them to cytomegalovirus serostatus. In addition to the first cohort of about 650 subjects, a separate validation cohort of approximately 110 different subjects was used. To predict cytomegalovirus infection status, the study combined high-throughput TCR immunosequencing, statistical association of individual TCRs with disease status, and machine learning. To study patterns of TCR occurrence, a later analysis re-analyzed previously published TCR beta repertoires from around 670 donors and added high-resolution HLA genotyping. In the later analysis, no new phenotypic data were used to find candidate immune exposures; instead, reliance was placed on TCR beta sequences and their occurrence across donors. To decide whether each TCR beta V gene segment behaved as functional or pseudogenic, an earlier analysis of some 540 of the donors relied on high-throughput TCR beta sequencing. Donor age, sex, ethnicity and CMV serostatus were collected together with the repertoire data. A later genetic analysis used genome-wide SNP genotypes for about 60% of the roughly 670 donors, treating that subset as a discovery cohort. All discovery cohort repertoires had been generated on a single sequencing platform. HLA typing included class I and class II loci at four-digit resolution. The number of donors typed differed by locus, with about 620-630 for A, B, C, DRB1 and DQB1, around 560 for DQA1, 600 to 610 for DPA1, and approximately 470 for DPB1. Because of strong linkage in the cohort, 4 to 6 DR-DQ haplotypes were treated as single units for association and clustering. Among about 390 genotyped donors of the cohort, an average of about 240,000 unique TCR beta nucleotide sequences were sequenced per donor, around a sixth of them non-productive.

Library preparation employed the immunoSEQ multiplex PCR assay. The multiplex PCR relied on a mix of 60 forward primers for TCR Vbeta segments and 13 reverse primers for TCR Jbeta segments. The CDR3 region of rearranged TCR beta genes was amplified from genomic DNA with a multiplex PCR assay. The amplified TCR beta libraries were sequenced on the Illumina HiSeq System as 87-base-pair reads. The authors processed their data as follows. A later analysis counted around 72 million unique TCR beta chains across the 700 or so repertoires, and about 10 million of these chains were shared by at least two donors. To remove PCR and sequencing errors, raw reads were error-corrected and collapsed into unique sequences using a nearest-neighbor algorithm that merged closely related sequences. Alignment of CDR3 sequences to IMGT reference sequences was used to assign V, D and J gene segments. For a sequence to be retained, a match of at least six nucleotides to both a V gene segment and a J gene segment was required. A rearrangement was called productive if the CDR3 had no stop codons and remained in frame with V and J, and every other rearrangement was called non-productive. Following IMGT convention, CDR3 was defined as the stretch from the second conserved V-encoded cysteine to the conserved J-encoded phenylalanine. The earlier analysis of 450 to 750 of the donors excluded any sequence lacking an unambiguous match to a single V gene segment. An earlier analysis of just under 600 of the donors called V segments functional above 56.7% productive rearrangements and segregating when the between-donor standard deviation exceeded 5%. A statistical classification framework was built to diagnose cytomegalovirus status from the catalog of TCR beta chain sequences. V and J gene assignment, in a later analysis, came from comparing TCR nucleotide sequences with IMGT/GENE-DB human TR gene sequences. Using the TCRdist pipeline, a later analysis assigned CDR3 sequences along with most-parsimonious VDJ recombination scenarios. A later analysis defined each TCR beta chain by its CDR3 amino acid sequence plus V-gene family, and excluded reads lacking a unique V-gene family. As a way to deal with suspected cross-contamination and a sequencing artifact, a later analysis dropped 500 to 700 nucleotide sequences that were highly shared and had low generation probability. A later analysis calculated a clonal expansion index for each public chain from normalized within-repertoire ranks of inferred template counts. In a later analysis, generation probabilities were computed with a VDJ recombination model fitted to out-of-frame rearrangements, and the resulting probabilities were checked against IGoR. In a later analysis, TCR-TCR, TCR-HLA and TCR-CMV co-occurrence was scored with hypergeometric tests, and a repertoire-size bias correction was applied to TCR pairs. To estimate false discovery rates, a later analysis permuted the HLA or CMV assignments 20 times. In a later analysis, co-occurring TCRs were grouped using DBSCAN, with TCRdist sequence similarity added in when clustering inside HLA-allele-positive subsets. For co-occurrence clustering, repertoires with fewer than 30,000 or more than 120,000 public chains were excluded, along with five or six repertoires with anomalous nucleotide sharing. Not all clones reach the TCRdb copy of this immuneACCESS table, which keeps in-frame sequences only. Checked studies attribute under half of the gap to unresolved V genes and leave the rest unexplained. Clone size and V and J calls were adopted from that table, with D and trimming inferred from the DNA. The sample records under 200,000 clones, 70% to 80% of which are singletons. About 2.2% of the sample is held by the ten biggest clonotypes.

The cohort consisted of fewer than 700 healthy bone marrow donors. At the time of sampling, every cohort member was nominally healthy, though immune exposures that went unrecorded were likely present. The donor tested CMV seronegative, placing the donor among the 350 to 400 seronegative members of the cohort. Each donor provided a peripheral blood sample, and peripheral blood mononuclear cells were used for TCR beta sequencing. The Qiagen DNeasy Blood Extraction Kit was used to extract genomic DNA from the blood cell samples. Study-wide findings and limitations: In a later analysis, most CMV-associated TCR beta chains were found to appear HLA-restricted, with HLA associations seemingly driven largely by CMV exposure. Because counts were too low, seventeen rarely observed V segments, including chromosome 9 orphons, were excluded from the earlier analysis of 587 of the donors. For the cohort, immune exposure information was limited to CMV serostatus. A few of the identified cytomegalovirus-associated TCR beta chains were confirmed in vitro to be specific for cytomegalovirus antigens. In this cohort, only TCR beta chains were sequenced, and detectable features were limited by the absence of alpha or paired-chain data. Because some donors lacked HLA typing at each locus, the association tests relied only on the typed subset. In a later analysis, HLA-associated TCR beta chains showed more clonal expansion and lower generation probabilities than non-associated chains that were equally common. Roughly uniform sequencing depth across donors was assumed in presence/absence analyses, although this assumption may not hold. Linkage disequilibrium might explain the correlated functional status among segregating V segments, but an unknown experimental factor could not be excluded. According to a later genetic analysis, donors in an Asian-associated ancestry cluster had fewer N-insertions in productive TCRs than the approximately 690-donor mean. A later analysis reported that several top co-occurrence clusters appeared linked to parvovirus B19, influenza, CMV and Epstein-Barr virus. The authors suggested that the approach could potentially be generalized to other disease states and immunological phenotypes. A later analysis found that TCR association rates varied across HLA loci, with DRB1 alleles showing the most associated TCRs and HLA-C alleles the fewest. The classifier was reported to diagnose cytomegalovirus status with high specificity and sensitivity in both the original and validation cohorts. Across donors, most TCR sequences were observed very rarely, whereas some public TCRs were present in many individuals. A later genetic analysis associated a missense DCLRE1C variant with V-gene and J-gene trimming of TCR beta chains, and an independent cohort replicated the association. Broadly in line with IMGT annotations, most TCR beta V segments showed up in productive rearrangements about 87% or about 30% of the time in an earlier analysis of several hundred of the donors. A cluster of highly shared sequence variants was judged likely to be a technical artifact of the sequencing pipeline. In the study, approximately 160 TCR beta chains were listed as associated with cytomegalovirus. When HLA alleles, especially DR and DQ, strongly co-occurred, attributing TCR associations to individual alleles was difficult. A further reported finding was that TCR beta sequences accurately predicted the HLA-A and HLA-B alleles for most subjects in the first cohort. A later analysis associated some 17,000 TCR beta sequences with specific HLA alleles at a false discovery rate of 0.05.

The source material was PBMCs. This clonotype was obtained from a woman between 45 and 60 years old in good health and CMV-seronegative.

The CDR3 has the sequence CSSSLETNTGELFF. Read as DNA, the sequence is TGTTCCAGCAGCTTGGAGACGAACACCGGGGAGCTGTTTTTT. This sequence uses TRBV7-9 and TRBJ2-2; the D gene identity is not certain. The CDR1 and CDR2 encoded by the germline V gene (reference sequence) are SEHNR and FQNEAQ. Counted from cysteine to phenylalanine, this CDR3 has 14 amino acids. The read is trimmed to its CDR3 DNA, 42 bases read in frame from base 1.